This is a list of T cell receptor beta chains from one sample in a study of spatial heterogeneity in lung cancer. TCRdb reprocessed the 5' RACE reads with MiXCR, giving one entry per CDR3 protein. The table has some 110,000 distinct CDR3 sequences, 9% to 15% seen once. Sequences were derived from PBMCs, sampled at follow-up. These receptors all come from a male donor with early-stage non-small cell lung cancer. Each CDR3 is given with its conserved first and last residue. D genes are given only for firm matches. The size field is filled for only some rows; it gives once, few, many or a size class.

clone_size,d_call,v_call,j_call,cdr3_aa,cdr3_nt
-,-,TRBV3-1,TRBJ1-1,CASSNPTGAFF,TGTGCCAGCAGCAATCCGACGGGGGCTTTCTTT
few,-,TRBV6-5,TRBJ1-1,CASSPPVRGEAFF,TGTGCCAGCAGCCCCCCTGTTCGAGGTGAAGCTTTCTTT
-,-,TRBV10-3,TRBJ2-5,CAISEQETQYF,TGTGCCATCAGTGAGCAAGAGACCCAGTACTTC
-,-,TRBV27,TRBJ1-6,CASTGITSSYNSPLHF,TGTGCCAGCACCGGGATAACAAGCTCCTATAATTCACCCCTCCACTTT
few,-,TRBV27,TRBJ2-6,CASKWGSGANVLTF,TGTGCCAGCAAGTGGGGATCTGGGGCCAACGTCCTGACTTTC
-,TRBD2,TRBV20-1,TRBJ2-5,CSAFSPTSGLETQYF,TGCAGTGCTTTCTCACCGACTAGCGGGCTTGAGACCCAGTACTTC
few,-,TRBV4-2,TRBJ2-5,CASSQDQLGETQYF,TGTGCCAGCAGCCAAGATCAGCTGGGAGAGACCCAGTACTTC
-,-,TRBV7-8,TRBJ2-7,CASSLEGLASYEQYF,TGTGCCAGCAGCCTTGAGGGGCTAGCGTCTTACGAGCAGTACTTC
-,-,TRBV11-2,TRBJ2-1,CASRKPGSSYNEQFF,TGTGCCAGCAGGAAACCGGGGAGCTCCTACAATGAGCAGTTCTTC
-,-,TRBV20-1,TRBJ1-6,CSARDGGRDSYNSPLHF,TGCAGTGCTAGAGATGGCGGGAGGGACTCCTATAATTCACCCCTCCACTTT
many,TRBD1,TRBV5-1,TRBJ1-1,CASSLNGQGLDTEAFF,TGCGCCAGCAGCTTAAACGGACAGGGTTTGGACACTGAAGCTTTCTTT
-,TRBD1,TRBV11-2,TRBJ1-5,CASSPGQGRSQPQHF,TGTGCCAGCAGTCCCGGACAGGGTCGGTCTCAGCCCCAGCATTTT
few,-,TRBV7-2,TRBJ2-5,CASSLDRRGEYF,TGTGCCAGCAGCCTCGATAGGCGGGGCGAGTACTTC
-,-,TRBV6-6,TRBJ1-4,CASSPEGKLFF,TGTGCCAGCAGTCCCGAGGGAAAACTGTTTTTT
-,-,TRBV21-1,TRBJ1-2,CASSSWAGKKDQGYTF,TGTGCCAGCAGCTCTTGGGCCGGGAAGAAGGATCAGGGCTACACCTTC
few,TRBD1,TRBV29-1,TRBJ2-2,CSVDRGRSGELFF,TGCAGCGTTGACAGGGGGCGCTCCGGGGAGCTGTTTTTT
few,-,TRBV5-1,TRBJ2-2,CASSFDRSGQLFF,TGCGCCAGCAGCTTTGACAGGTCCGGGCAGCTGTTTTTT
-,-,TRBV12-3/TRBV12-4,TRBJ2-7,CASSTEGSYEQYF,TGTGCCTCCTCAACGGAGGGCTCCTACGAGCAGTACTTC